A single sample gave rise to the 13 T cell receptor beta chains below, sequenced in a study of Tregs in tolerant kidney transplant recipients. The data were produced by immunoSEQ multiplex PCR, yet TCRdb's version contains in-frame clones alone and is incomplete. The repertoire has tens of thousands of clones, 98% of them found once; the top ten carry about 0.5%. The input for sequencing was CD4+ T cells from blood, taken before the transplant. The receptor set was obtained from a human donor who received a combined kidney and bone marrow transplant.

The CDR3: CASSFVLGPDTQYF. The CDR3 DNA is TGTGCCAGCAGTTTTGTGTTGGGGCCAGATACGCAGTATTTT. The chain joins TRBV27 to TRBJ2-3; weak D call: TRBD1 (5 bases). This CDR3 comprises 14 residues. Germline lookup yields CDR1 MNHEY and CDR2 SMNVEV (reference sequence). V was trimmed by 3 bases and J by 4 bases, leaving 11 bases between them.

V and J are TRBV7-2 and TRBJ1-1; 9 bases are shared with TRBD1. The CDR3 runs 14 residues. J lost 1 base, V lost 4 bases, and 1 base had no gene match. CDR1 SGHTA and CDR2 FQGNSA come from the germline V gene. This chain's CDR3 is CASSSDRGNTEAFF. CDR3 bases: TGTGCCAGCAGCTCGGACAGGGGGAACACTGAAGCTTTCTTT.

J is TRBJ1-2 and V is TRBV19, with a tentative D call TRBD1 (6 bases). CDR3 size: 13 residues. Trimming took off 7 bases at V and 8 bases at J, with 17 bases between the two ends. Germline-derived CDR1 and CDR2 are LNHDA and SQIVND (reference sequence). CDR3 in amino acids: CASTQGGGQGYTF. CDR3 in DNA: TGTGCCAGTACCCAAGGGGGGGGCCAAGGCTACACCTTC.

This clone came up once. V gene TRBV7-2 combines with J gene TRBJ1-1; possibly TRBD1 for D (6 bases). Germline V lookup: CDR1 SGHTA, CDR2 FQGNSA. This CDR3 is built from 14 residues. With 5 bases removed from V and 6 bases from J, the gap between germline ends came to 16 bases. The CDR3 region has the DNA TGTGCCAGCAGCCCATACAGGGTGAGCTCTGAAGCTTTCTTT. Protein product: CASSPYRVSSEAFF.

The V and J genes are TRBV19 and TRBJ1-5; TRBD1 matches at 10 bases. Per the germline V gene, CDR1 is LNHDA and CDR2 is SQIVND (reference sequence). J lost 10 bases, V lost 4 bases, and 13 bases had no gene match. This CDR3 has 16 amino acids. The CDR3 region has the DNA TGTGCCAGTAGTACGGGCAGGGGACAGGGGTGGGATCCCCAGCATTTT. As protein: CASSTGRGQGWDPQHF.

In DNA form, the CDR3 reads TGTGCCAGCAGTGAACTAGGTGTCACCTACGAGCAGTACTTC. Translation gives CASSELGVTYEQYF. V and J are TRBV6-1 and TRBJ2-7; D not certain. Trimming stripped 2 bases from V and 2 bases from J, with 10 bases between. This CDR3 is built from 14 residues. The germline gives CDR1 MNHNS, CDR2 SASEGT.

This rearrangement joins TRBV7-3 to TRBJ2-1, with TRBD2 matching over 13 bases. Germline V gives CDR1 SGHTA, CDR2 FQGTGA. V was clipped by 3 bases and J by 9 bases; unmatched bases: 8. The CDR3 covers 16 residues. In DNA form, the CDR3 reads TGTGCCAGCAGCTTTGGGATACTAGCGGGAGGGGTTGAGCAGTTCTTC. This gives the protein CASSFGILAGGVEQFF.

A single count supports this clone. The chain carries TRBV30 and TRBJ2-2; no clear D. The CDR3 is 13 amino acids. The ends were cut back, 1 base at V and 5 bases at J, with 8 bases in the middle. Germline V gene sequence: CDR1 GTSNPN, CDR2 SVGIG (reference sequence). This CDR3 is CAWSAIRTGELFF. The CDR3 DNA sequence: TGTGCCTGGAGTGCGATCAGGACCGGGGAGCTGTTTTTT.

The chain carries TRBV2 and TRBJ2-2; 8 bases map to TRBD1. Germline CDR1 is SNHLY and CDR2 is FYNNEI. The CDR3 loop spans 16 amino acids. V lost 5 bases, J lost 0 bases, and 5 bases stayed unmatched. The CDR3 region has the DNA TGTGCCAGCAGTTTCAGGACAGGGCCGAACACCGGGGAGCTGTTTTTT. Translating gives CASSFRTGPNTGELFF.

The genes are TRBV15 and TRBJ1-2; no reliable D call. The CDR3 is 14 amino acids. The V end was cut by 0 bases, the J end by 8 bases, with 13 bases between. Germline V gene sequence: CDR1 LNHNV, CDR2 YYDKDF (reference sequence). The CDR3 protein is CATSRDLGADGYTF. The DNA of the CDR3 is TGTGCCACCAGCAGAGATCTGGGAGCAGACGGCTACACCTTC. Based on the CDR3 plus reference TRBV15 and TRBJ1-2, the full variable domain is DAMVIQNPRYQVTQFGKPVTLSCSQTLNHNVMYWYQQKSSQAPKLLFHYYDKDFNNEADTPDNFQSRRPNTSFCFLDIRSPGLGDTAMYLCATSRDLGADGYTFGSGTRLTVV.

J is TRBJ1-4 and V is TRBV30, with D tentatively TRBD1 (5 bases). CDR1 and CDR2 from the germline V gene are GTSNPN and SVGIG (reference sequence). V was shortened by 4 bases and J by 8 bases, with 17 bases between the two germline ends. CDR3 size: 14 residues. The CDR3 region is CAWNREGSEEKLFF. The CDR3 DNA is TGTGCCTGGAATCGGGAGGGGTCGGAGGAAAAACTGTTTTTT.

The V and J genes are TRBV7-6 and TRBJ2-1, with 7 bases identical to TRBD2. The trim removed 5 bases at V and 2 bases at J, leaving 9 bases unmatched. CDR3 size: 16 residues. The V gene's germline CDR1 is SGHVS and CDR2 FNYEAQ. This chain's CDR3 is CASSPRLAEAYNEQFF. The CDR3 DNA is TGTGCCAGCAGCCCGCGACTAGCTGAGGCCTACAATGAGCAGTTCTTC.

The gene calls are TRBV5-1 and TRBJ1-3, with no clear D. Germline CDR1 SGHRS, CDR2 YFSETQ. This CDR3 is 14 amino acids long. With 2 bases removed from V and 3 bases from J, the gap between germline ends came to 9 bases. CDR3 sequence reads: CASSLSLDGNTIYF. The CDR3 nucleotides are TGCGCCAGCAGCTTATCGTTAGATGGAAACACCATATATTTT.